This T cell receptor beta chain was recovered during a study of PD-1 blockade in classical Hodgkin lymphoma. This table comes from immunoSEQ multiplex PCR, and its TCRdb copy is limited to in-frame clones, with some not included. The sample has some 62,000 clones, approximately 88% seen once; the top ten hold 12%. Trimming pared 4 bases from V and 4 bases from J, leaving 16 bases between. The CDR3 loop spans 14 amino acids. The germline V gene has CDR1 GTSNPN and CDR2 SVGIG (reference sequence). All trial patients relapsed after autologous stem cell transplantation. V gene TRBV30 combines with J gene TRBJ1-2, with a tentative D call TRBD1 (6 bases). The origin of this receptor is a human donor with classical Hodgkin lymphoma. Material: peripheral blood mononuclear cells (PBMCs), obtained at baseline. The CDR3 spells CAWIPDSLGYGYTF. Written as DNA, the CDR3 is TGTGCCTGGATTCCGGACAGTCTGGGCTATGGCTACACCTTC.